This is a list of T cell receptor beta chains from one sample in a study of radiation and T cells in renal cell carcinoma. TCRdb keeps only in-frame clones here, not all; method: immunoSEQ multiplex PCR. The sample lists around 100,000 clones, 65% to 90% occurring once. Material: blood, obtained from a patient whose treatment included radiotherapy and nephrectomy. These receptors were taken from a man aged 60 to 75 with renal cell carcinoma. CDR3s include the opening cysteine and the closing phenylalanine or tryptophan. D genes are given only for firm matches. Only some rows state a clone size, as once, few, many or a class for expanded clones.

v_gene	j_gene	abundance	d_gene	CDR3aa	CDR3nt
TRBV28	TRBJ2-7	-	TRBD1	CASSTPGQSISEQYF	TGTGCCAGCAGTACACCGGGACAGAGTATCTCCGAGCAGTACTTC
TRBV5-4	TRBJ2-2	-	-	CASSLVSGNTGELFF	TGTGCCAGCAGCTTGGTATCAGGGAACACCGGGGAGCTGTTTTTT
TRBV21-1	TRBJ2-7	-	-	CAREIYEQYF	TGTGCCCGCGAAATCTACGAGCAGTACTTC
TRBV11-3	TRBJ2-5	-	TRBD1	CASSVGTGGLETQYF	TGTGCCAGCAGCGTGGGGACAGGGGGATTGGAGACCCAGTACTTC
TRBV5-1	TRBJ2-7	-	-	CASSLEGVTAYEQYF	TGCGCCAGCAGCTTGGAAGGGGTAACAGCCTACGAGCAGTACTTC
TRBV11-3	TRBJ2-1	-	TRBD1	CASSLGGQLNEQFF	TGTGCCAGCAGCTTAGGGGGACAGCTCAATGAGCAGTTCTTC
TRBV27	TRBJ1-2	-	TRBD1	CASSRTGGPGYGYTF	TGTGCCAGCAGTCGTACAGGGGGCCCGGGCTATGGCTACACCTTC
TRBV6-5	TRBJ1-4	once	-	CASSYGGPEKLFF	TGTGCCAGCAGTTACGGGGGGCCTGAAAAACTGTTTTTT
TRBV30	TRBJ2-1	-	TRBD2	CARGTSVFNEQFF	TGTGCCCGGGGGACTAGCGTTTTCAATGAGCAGTTCTTC
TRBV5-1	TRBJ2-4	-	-	CASSLSWVGGVAKNIQYF	TGCGCCAGCAGCCTGTCTTGGGTTGGTGGGGTAGCCAAAAACATTCAGTACTTC
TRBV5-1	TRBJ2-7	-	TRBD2	CASSLGLAGVYEQYF	TGCGCCAGCAGCTTGGGACTAGCGGGAGTCTACGAGCAGTACTTC
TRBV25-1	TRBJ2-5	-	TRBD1	CASSPGDRGLHETQYF	TGTGCCAGCAGTCCAGGGGACAGGGGGCTTCATGAGACCCAGTACTTC
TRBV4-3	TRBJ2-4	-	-	CASSQDTGDIQYF	TGCGCCAGCAGCCAAGATACGGGGGACATTCAGTACTTC
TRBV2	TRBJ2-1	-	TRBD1	CASRATPGQGPYNEQFF	TGTGCCAGCAGAGCTACCCCGGGACAGGGACCCTACAATGAGCAGTTCTTC
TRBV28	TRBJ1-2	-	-	CASGINYGYTF	TGTGCCAGCGGGATAAACTATGGCTACACCTTC
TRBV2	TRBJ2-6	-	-	CASTGGVSGANVLTF	TGTGCCAGCACAGGTGGGGTTTCCGGGGCCAACGTCCTGACTTTC
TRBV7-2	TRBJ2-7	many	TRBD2	CASSFTSGGTLSSYEQYF	TGTGCCAGCAGCTTCACTAGCGGGGGGACCCTCTCCTCCTACGAGCAGTACTTC
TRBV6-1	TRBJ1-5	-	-	CASSDINNQPQHF	TGTGCCAGCAGTGACATAAACAATCAGCCCCAGCATTTT
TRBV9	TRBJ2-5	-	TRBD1	CASSVRQGLQETQYF	TGTGCCAGCAGCGTGAGACAGGGCCTTCAAGAGACCCAGTACTTC
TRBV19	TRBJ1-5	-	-	CASSTQGNQPQHF	TGTGCCAGTAGTACACAGGGCAATCAGCCCCAGCATTTT
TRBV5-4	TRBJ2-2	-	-	CASRDGRYATGELFF	TGTGCCAGCAGGGATGGACGATACGCCACCGGGGAGCTGTTTTTT
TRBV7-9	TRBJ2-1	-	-	CASSLVPTGFDEQFF	TGTGCCAGCAGCTTAGTCCCTACAGGGTTCGATGAGCAGTTCTTC
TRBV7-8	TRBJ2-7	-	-	CASSSRRLVRYEQYF	TGTGCCAGCAGCTCCAGACGACTAGTCCGATACGAGCAGTACTTC
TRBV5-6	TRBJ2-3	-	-	CASSGGSGGTPTDTQYF	TGTGCCAGCAGCGGGGGGTCGGGCGGGACCCCCACAGATACGCAGTATTTT
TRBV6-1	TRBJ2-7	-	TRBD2	CASSEIGTSVFEQYF	TGTGCCAGCAGTGAAATAGGGACTAGCGTTTTCGAGCAGTACTTC
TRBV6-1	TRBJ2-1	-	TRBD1	CACSRDRGFNEQFF	TGTGCCTGTAGCCGGGACAGGGGGTTCAATGAGCAGTTCTTC
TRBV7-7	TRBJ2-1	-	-	CASSETRYNEQFF	TGTGCCAGCAGCGAAACTAGATACAATGAGCAGTTCTTC
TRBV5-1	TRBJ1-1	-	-	CASSLMPPQPGDPREAFF	TGCGCCAGCAGCTTGATGCCCCCACAGCCGGGAGATCCTCGTGAAGCTTTCTTT
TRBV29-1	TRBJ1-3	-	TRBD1	CSADSTDRGSGNTIYF	TGCAGCGCCGACTCGACGGACAGGGGGTCTGGAAACACCATATATTTT
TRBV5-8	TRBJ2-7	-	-	CASSKLDASTYEQYF	TGTGCCAGCAGCAAGTTAGATGCCTCCACCTACGAGCAGTACTTC
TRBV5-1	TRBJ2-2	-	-	CASSFRTAGELFF	TGCGCCAGCAGCTTCAGGACCGCCGGGGAGCTGTTTTTT
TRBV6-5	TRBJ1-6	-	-	CASSPERPGSSPLHF	TGTGCCAGCAGTCCGGAACGACCAGGGAGTTCACCCCTCCACTTT
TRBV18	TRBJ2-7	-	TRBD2	CASSPLGGRGSYEQYF	TGTGCCAGCTCACCCCTGGGGGGGAGGGGCTCCTACGAGCAGTACTTC
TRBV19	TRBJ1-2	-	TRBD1	CASSLGQSVGYTF	TGTGCCAGTAGTCTGGGACAGTCGGTGGGCTACACCTTC
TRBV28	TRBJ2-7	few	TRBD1	CASSEQGPSYEQYF	TGTGCCAGCAGTGAACAGGGGCCCTCCTACGAGCAGTACTTC
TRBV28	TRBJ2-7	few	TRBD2	CASSSLAGVSYEQYF	TGTGCCAGCAGCAGCCTAGCGGGAGTCTCCTACGAGCAGTACTTC
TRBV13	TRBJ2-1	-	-	CASSLGGGAKASYNEQFF	TGTGCCAGCAGCTTAGGTGGAGGGGCTAAAGCCTCCTACAATGAGCAGTTCTTC